The 24 T cell receptor beta chains listed next were all sequenced from one sample in a study of blood T cells in healthy people across ages. Combining a sample-barcoded 5' primer with a J-beta primer mix, a second PCR ran for roughly 7 to 11 cycles. TCRdb passed the 5' RACE reads through MiXCR, listing each CDR3 protein once. The sample includes some 1,800,000 distinct CDR3 sequences, about 39% seen only once; the top ten take roughly 24%. The sequenced sample consisted of blood. The receptor set was obtained from a human donor in good health.

This clonotype showed up just a few times. V gene TRBV27 combines with J gene TRBJ2-4, with D tentatively TRBD1 or TRBD2 (5 bases each). The better agreement between TRBJ2-7 and the DNA end casts doubt on the J call. The CDR3 has 16 amino acids. CDR1 MNHEY and CDR2 SMNVEV come from the germline V gene (reference sequence). The CDR3 region has the DNA TGTGCCAGCAGTCCTGGATTACTAGGGGAAACCTACGAGCAGTACTTC. It yields the protein CASSPGLLGETYEQYF.

The chain links TRBV5-1 to TRBJ2-7; TRBD2 is a possible D gene (6 bases). The V and J ends lost 1 base and 2 bases respectively, with 13 bases between them. The length of the CDR3 is 15 residues. From germline, CDR1 is SGHRS and CDR2 YFSETQ. CDR3 in amino acids: CASSLQPGLTYEQYF. The CDR3, as DNA: TGCGCCAGCAGCTTGCAACCGGGACTCACCTACGAGCAGTACTTC.

This sequence joins TRBV7-2 and TRBJ2-4; D may correspond to TRBD1 or TRBD2 (5 bases each). The J call is uncertain, as TRBJ2-5 better fits the DNA end. Per germline, CDR1 SGHTA and CDR2 FQGNSA. This CDR3 region has 15 residues. The CDR3 DNA is TGTGCCAGCAGCTTAGCTTCAGGGTGGGGGGAGACCCAGTACTTC. This codes for CASSLASGWGETQYF.

CDR3 DNA: TGTGCCAGCAGTGAGAGGGTCGAGGGGAATGAGCAGTTCTTC. This gives the protein CASSERVEGNEQFF. The V call is TRBV6-1, the J call TRBJ2-1; either TRBD1 or TRBD2 may fit D (5 bases each). V lost 3 bases, J lost 7 bases, and 13 bases lay in between. Germline CDR1 MNHNS, CDR2 SASEGT. The CDR3 runs 14 residues.

This clonotype was seen a few times. This chain uses TRBV7-9 with TRBJ2-3, with 12 bases fitting TRBD2. With 5 bases clipped from V and 4 bases from J, the junction kept 4 bases outside the gene matches. The CDR3 runs to 15 residues. Germline V gives CDR1 SEHNR, CDR2 FQNEAQ (reference sequence). CDR3 DNA sequence: TGTGCCAGCAGCCCCCGGACTAGCGGGGCAGATACGCAGTATTTT. This sequence encodes CASSPRTSGADTQYF.

V and J are TRBV28 and TRBJ2-5; 8 bases are shared with TRBD2. This CDR3 has 15 amino acids. The V and J ends lost 3 bases and 2 bases, in that order; junction bases with no gene match: 5. Germline CDR1 is MDHEN and CDR2 is SYDVKM. The CDR3 region is CASSLIAGTQETQYF. CDR3 nucleotides: TGTGCCAGCAGTTTGATAGCGGGGACACAAGAGACCCAGTACTTC. Filled out from reference TRBV28 and TRBJ2-5, the complete variable domain reads DVKVTQSSRYLVKRTGEKVFLECVQDMDHENMFWYRQDPGLGLRLIYFSYDVKMKEKGDIPEGYSVSREKKERFSLILESASTNQTSMYLCASSLIAGTQETQYFGPGTRLLVL.

This clonotype was seen a few times. The rearrangement joins TRBV20-1 to TRBJ2-5; the match to TRBD2 covers 10 bases. Germline V gene lookup returns CDR1 DFQATT and CDR2 SNEGSKA (reference sequence). The ends lost 0 bases at V and 4 bases at J; junction bases unmatched: 5. This CDR3 spans 15 amino acids. The CDR3 protein is CSARDRLAGVETQYF. CDR3 nucleotide sequence: TGCAGTGCTAGAGACCGGCTAGCGGGGGTAGAGACCCAGTACTTC.

V and J are TRBV29-1 and TRBJ2-3; TRBD1 might be the D (5 bases). V lost 4 bases and J lost 2, with 10 bases in between. CDR3 length equals 13 residues. Germline V gene lookup returns CDR1 SQVTM and CDR2 ANQGSEA. The CDR3 loop is CSVGGRFTDTQYF. CDR3 DNA sequence: TGCAGCGTTGGGGGCAGGTTCACAGATACGCAGTATTTT.

This clonotype showed up just a few times. The chain recombines TRBV30 with TRBJ1-2, with D hard to call. The germline CDR1 and CDR2 sequences are GTSNPN and SVGIG (reference sequence). V lost 7 bases, J lost 8 bases, and 14 bases lay in between. The CDR3 length is 11 residues. CDR3 sequence: CASSWGGGYTF. The CDR3 DNA is TGTGCCTCGTCCTGGGGAGGCGGCTACACCTTC.

This clonotype appeared once. The CDR3 DNA is TGCGCCAGCAGCCAAGAAGGTGGGAGGGCAGACATTCAGTACTTC. Translation gives CASSQEGGRADIQYF. J is TRBJ2-4 and V is TRBV4-3; 7 bases line up with TRBD2. The CDR3 runs to 15 residues. CDR1 and CDR2 (germline): LGHNA, YSLEER. The trim removed 0 bases at V and 8 bases at J, leaving 7 bases unmatched.

The CDR3: CATSPDADTQYF. The CDR3 DNA follows: TGTGCCACCAGCCCGGACGCAGATACGCAGTATTTT. V and J are TRBV15 and TRBJ2-3; D gene ambiguous. The V gene's germline CDR1 is LNHNV and CDR2 YYDKDF (reference sequence). Trimming took 5 bases from V and 4 from J, leaving 7 bases between them. The CDR3 is 12 amino acids.

This clonotype was observed a handful of times. V and J are TRBV12-3 or TRBV12-4 and TRBJ2-7; TRBD2 matches 7 bases. This CDR3 is 14 amino acids long. V lost 1 base, J lost 5 bases, and 5 bases stayed unmatched. The CDR3 DNA reads as TGTGCCAGCAGTTTAGGGGGGGGTTCACACGAGCAGTACTTC. Amino acid sequence: CASSLGGGSHEQYF.

This clonotype was seen more than once but under ten times. This chain uses TRBV4-2 with TRBJ1-1; D remains unclear. The CDR3 is made up of 14 amino acids. V was shortened by 4 bases and J by 6 bases, with 15 bases between the two germline ends. CDR1 and CDR2 from the germline V gene are LGHNA and YNFKEQ. CDR3 bases: TGTGCCAGCAGCCCCTCGGGTGGAAGGGCTGAAGCTTTCTTT. Its protein is CASSPSGGRAEAFF.

This chain links TRBV30 with TRBJ1-5; possibly TRBD1 for D (5 bases). The CDR3 runs 14 residues. The V end lost 0 bases, the J end lost 5 bases, and 11 bases lay between the germline ends. Germline CDR1 and CDR2: GTSNPN and SVGIG (reference sequence). The CDR3 DNA follows: TGTGCCTGGAGTGTACCATGGGGGGATCAGCCCCAGCATTTT. It yields the protein CAWSVPWGDQPQHF.

The chain couples TRBV5-5 to TRBJ2-4; no reliable D call. This CDR3 region has 12 residues. Trimming pared 4 bases from V and 6 bases from J, leaving 8 bases between. From germline, CDR1 is SGHKS and CDR2 YYEKEE (reference sequence). CDR3 loop: CASSTTGNIQYF. CDR3 bases: TGTGCCAGCAGCACCACCGGAAACATTCAGTACTTC.

This clonotype was picked up a small number of times. The chain employs TRBV10-3 and TRBJ2-1; TRBD1 matches 10 bases. This CDR3 is built from 16 residues. The germline V gene encodes CDR1 ENHRY and CDR2 SYGVKD. Trimming removed 6 bases from V and 6 bases from J; junction bases left unmatched: 11. The CDR3 is CAIRNEGQGRRNEQFF. CDR3 in DNA: TGTGCCATCAGAAACGAGGGACAGGGGAGGCGCAATGAGCAGTTCTTC.

This sequence joins TRBV15 and TRBJ1-2; D gene unclear. The CDR3 runs to 13 residues. Per the germline V gene, CDR1 is LNHNV and CDR2 is YYDKDF (reference sequence). V dropped 0 bases and J dropped 8 bases, with 10 bases sitting between them. CDR3 DNA: TGTGCCACCAGCAGAGATGGGAAGGGCGGCTACACCTTC. This gives the protein CATSRDGKGGYTF.

CDR3 amino acids: CASSLVTAGTGELFF. The CDR3 coding sequence is TGTGCCAGCAGCTTAGTAACCGCGGGCACCGGGGAGCTGTTTTTT. This rearrangement joins TRBV7-2 to TRBJ2-2; D is perhaps TRBD2 (5 bases). CDR3 size: 15 residues. V was cut by 1 base and J by 4 bases, with 10 bases left in between. Germline CDR1 reads SGHTA; CDR2 reads FQGNSA. Full variable domain (outside the CDR3, taken from reference TRBV7-2 and TRBJ2-2): GAGVSQSPSNKVTEKGKDVELRCDPISGHTALYWYRQSLGQGLEFLIYFQGNSAPDKSGLPSDRFSAERTGGSVSTLTIQRTQQEDSAVYLCASSLVTAGTGELFFGEGSRLTVL.

This clonotype was counted between two and nine times. V is TRBV15 and J is TRBJ1-4; TRBD1 might be the D (5 bases). The CDR3 length is 15 residues. Germline CDR1 is LNHNV and CDR2 is YYDKDF (reference sequence). V was trimmed by 5 bases and J by 6 bases, leaving 16 bases between them. CDR3 in DNA: TGTGCCACCAGCCCCTCGGTCGGGGGGGATGAAAAACTGTTTTTT. Translated: CATSPSVGGDEKLFF.

This clonotype was seen just once. The chain combines TRBV7-8 with TRBJ2-1; 7 nucleotides agree with TRBD2. Germline-derived CDR1 and CDR2 are SGHVS and FQNEAQ. Trimming took 6 bases from V and 8 from J; bases not matched to a gene: 10. CDR3 length equals 14 residues. This chain's CDR3 is CASRATGGSDEQFF. The DNA of the CDR3 is TGTGCCAGCAGGGCCACGGGGGGAAGCGATGAGCAGTTCTTC.

The table lists this clonotype with a few counts. The rearrangement joins TRBV2 to TRBJ2-7; 8 bases fit TRBD1. The CDR3 spans 14 residues. The V gene end was trimmed by 7 bases and the J gene end by 4 bases; junction bases not matched to a gene: 9. The V gene's germline CDR1 is SNHLY and CDR2 FYNNEI. Written as DNA, the CDR3 is TGTGCCAGCAATCGGCGGGACAGGAGGTACGAGCAGTACTTC. It translates to CASNRRDRRYEQYF. Variable domain in full (rest from reference TRBV2 and TRBJ2-7): EPEVTQTPSHQVTQMGQEVILRCVPISNHLYFYWYRQILGQKVEFLVSFYNNEISEKSEIFDDQFSVERPDGSNFTLKIRSTKLEDSAMYFCASNRRDRRYEQYFGPGTRLTVT.

This clonotype occurred a few times. CDR3 nucleotides: TGTGCCAGCAGCATTACTAGCGGGCGTTCCTACGAGCAGTACTTC. Protein sequence: CASSITSGRSYEQYF. This chain joins TRBV7-2 and TRBJ2-7; 9 nucleotides line up with TRBD2. CDR1 and CDR2 (germline): SGHTA, FQGNSA. The J segment lost 1 base and the V segment lost 5 bases, leaving 6 bases of the junction unmatched. This CDR3 is built from 15 residues. Complete variable domain (other parts from reference TRBV7-2 and TRBJ2-7): GAGVSQSPSNKVTEKGKDVELRCDPISGHTALYWYRQSLGQGLEFLIYFQGNSAPDKSGLPSDRFSAERTGGSVSTLTIQRTQQEDSAVYLCASSITSGRSYEQYFGPGTRLTVT.

This clonotype was observed many times. V is TRBV6-5 and J is TRBJ2-1, with 12 bases that match TRBD2. The V and J ends lost 7 bases and 3 bases, in that order; junction bases with no gene match: 4. The CDR3 length is 15 residues. Germline assignment: CDR1 MNHEY and CDR2 SVGAGI. CDR3 region: CASTRLAGDYNEQFF. The DNA for the CDR3 is TGTGCCAGCACCAGACTAGCGGGGGACTACAATGAGCAGTTCTTC.

The V call is TRBV29-1, the J call TRBJ2-5, with D maybe TRBD1 (6 bases). Germline V lookup: CDR1 SQVTM, CDR2 ANQGSEA. With 5 bases removed from V and 6 bases from J, the gap between germline ends came to 22 bases. The CDR3 covers 15 residues. In DNA, the CDR3 is TGCAGCGTTACCCCAAGGGCAGGGGCGCGAAAGACCCAGTACTTC. It specifies CSVTPRAGARKTQYF.